This section outlines one T cell receptor beta chain sequence together with its context. The target antigen is unknown. This entry is derived from a study of response to subunit inactivated influenza vaccine. Study-wide results and caveats: New T cells are recruited in small numbers by each seasonal influenza vaccination, according to the authors' suggestion.

MiXCR was run by TCRdb on the RT-PCR reads, yielding one entry per CDR3 protein. The data hold approximately 160,000 distinct CDR3 sequences, with approximately 12% observed a single time. Germline V gene sequence: CDR1 ENHRY, CDR2 SYGVKD. Unmatched junction bases numbered 7, after V lost 3 bases and J lost 5 bases. The CDR3 is made up of 14 amino acids. The chain carries TRBV10-3 and TRBJ2-7; TRBD1 agrees at 7 bases. This TCR derives from a man aged 45 to 70 who received an inactivated influenza vaccine. Sample: CD8+ T cells sorted from PBMCs, taken about 24 months after vaccination. CDR3 sequence: CAISDLGQSDEQYF. The CDR3 bases are TGTGCCATCAGTGACCTGGGACAGAGCGACGAGCAGTACTTC.